The 9 T cell receptor beta chains listed next were all sequenced from one sample in a study of response to subunit inactivated influenza vaccine (dated by TCRdb to the late 2010s). Library preparation employed RT-PCR. These reads were obtained on an Illumina HiSeq 2500. TCRdb trimmed public reads at Q25 via fastp, called clones via MiXCR and kept in-frame beta chains. Each entry merges the rows of one CDR3 protein and shows their most common DNA and genes. The sample data list 560,000 or so distinct CDR3 sequences, and around 8% of these were observed just once. Of the sample, roughly 13% is held by the ten largest clones. The source material was PBMCs from blood, sampled less than 30 months after vaccination. Source of these receptors: a man aged 45 to 70 who received an inactivated influenza vaccine. Donor details come from another sample of the same person, matched by shared clones.

The chain employs TRBV2 and TRBJ2-1, with 9 bases lining up with TRBD2. The CDR3 is 17 residues long. The germline gives CDR1 SNHLY, CDR2 FYNNEI. V lost 1 base and J lost 0; bases outside the gene matches: 4. The CDR3 protein is CASSEGLAVDSYNEQFF. The CDR3 bases are TGTGCCAGCAGTGAAGGACTAGCGGTTGACTCCTACAATGAGCAGTTCTTC.

This clonotype was observed at least ten times. V usage is TRBV7-2 and J usage is TRBJ2-1, with D perhaps matching TRBD1 or TRBD2 (5 bases each). Deletions cut 1 base from V and 5 bases from J, with 12 bases between. CDR1 SGHTA and CDR2 FQGNSA come from the germline V gene. The CDR3 is made up of 15 amino acids. In DNA, the CDR3 is TGTGCCAGCAGCTTAGTTATCGGGGCAGACAATGAGCAGTTCTTC. Translating it yields CASSLVIGADNEQFF. Full variable domain (rest looked up from reference TRBV7-2 and TRBJ2-1): GAGVSQSPSNKVTEKGKDVELRCDPISGHTALYWYRQSLGQGLEFLIYFQGNSAPDKSGLPSDRFSAERTGGSVSTLTIQRTQQEDSAVYLCASSLVIGADNEQFFGPGTRLTVL.

The table lists this clonotype with a few counts. This rearrangement joins TRBV4-3 to TRBJ2-1; TRBD1 matches 7 bases. Germline trimming cut 2 bases from V and 0 bases from J; bases unmatched to any gene: 1. This CDR3 region has 15 residues. Germline-derived CDR1 and CDR2 are LGHNA and YSLEER. For the CDR3, the DNA is TGCGCCAGCAGCCAAAACAGGGGCTCCTACAATGAGCAGTTCTTC. Translated: CASSQNRGSYNEQFF.

The chain links TRBV6-1 to TRBJ2-1, with D perhaps matching TRBD1 (6 bases). The CDR3 extends over 16 amino acids. Germline CDR1 and CDR2: MNHNS and SASEGT. Deletions cut 6 bases from V and 4 bases from J, with 19 bases between. CDR3 sequence reads: CASSPVRTDRYNEQFF. The CDR3 DNA follows: TGTGCCAGCAGCCCCGTACGGACAGACCGGTACAATGAGCAGTTCTTC.

This clonotype showed up just a few times. Written as DNA, the CDR3 is TGTGCCAGCAGCTTATCCCACAGGGGAGGCTACACCGGGGAGCTGTTTTTT. This gives the protein CASSLSHRGGYTGELFF. The chain links TRBV7-9 to TRBJ2-2; D may be TRBD1 (7 bases). With 2 bases removed from V and 3 bases from J, the gap between germline ends came to 16 bases. Per the germline V gene, CDR1 is SEHNR and CDR2 is FQNEAQ (reference sequence). The length of the CDR3 is 17 residues.

At least ten counts were recorded for this clonotype. The gene calls are TRBV5-1 and TRBJ2-2; 9 bases agree with TRBD2. Germline lookup yields CDR1 SGHRS and CDR2 YFSETQ. J gave up 5 bases and V 5 bases, and 10 bases lay outside the gene matches. This CDR3 is built from 16 residues. CDR3 amino acids: CASRVVAGDETGELFF. The DNA of the CDR3 is TGCGCCAGCAGAGTAGTAGCGGGAGACGAAACCGGGGAGCTGTTTTTT. Full variable domain (remainder filled in from reference TRBV5-1 and TRBJ2-2): KAGVTQTPRYLIKTRGQQVTLSCSPISGHRSVSWYQQTPGQGLQFLFEYFSETQRNKGNFPGRFSGRQFSNSRSEMNVSTLELGDSALYLCASRVVAGDETGELFFGEGSRLTVL.

The rearrangement links TRBV28 to TRBJ1-4; no definite D call. V lost 7 bases and J lost 5, with 20 bases in between. This CDR3 contains 16 residues. Germline CDR1 and CDR2: MDHEN and SYDVKM. CDR3 residues: CASTYTGGRRNEKLFF. The CDR3 region has the DNA TGTGCCAGCACCTATACCGGCGGGCGGAGGAATGAAAAACTGTTTTTT.

There are a few counts of this clonotype. The chain is built from TRBV30 and TRBJ2-7; no clear D gene. The CDR3 loop spans 11 amino acids. Germline V gene sequence: CDR1 GTSNPN, CDR2 SVGIG (reference sequence). V was clipped by 2 bases and J by 2 bases, with 4 bases between them. CDR3 coding DNA: TGTGCCTGGAGTAGGGCCTACGAGCAGTACTTC. It is translated as CAWSRAYEQYF.

This clonotype was seen at least ten times. V and J are TRBV6-1 and TRBJ1-6; 10 bases line up with TRBD1. Germline V gene lookup returns CDR1 MNHNS and CDR2 SASEGT. The CDR3 is made up of 16 amino acids. Trimming cost V 2 bases and J 7 bases; bases outside gene matches: 5. The CDR3 is CASSERDRGGNSPLHF. For the CDR3, the DNA is TGTGCCAGCAGTGAAAGGGACAGGGGAGGGAATTCACCCCTCCACTTT.